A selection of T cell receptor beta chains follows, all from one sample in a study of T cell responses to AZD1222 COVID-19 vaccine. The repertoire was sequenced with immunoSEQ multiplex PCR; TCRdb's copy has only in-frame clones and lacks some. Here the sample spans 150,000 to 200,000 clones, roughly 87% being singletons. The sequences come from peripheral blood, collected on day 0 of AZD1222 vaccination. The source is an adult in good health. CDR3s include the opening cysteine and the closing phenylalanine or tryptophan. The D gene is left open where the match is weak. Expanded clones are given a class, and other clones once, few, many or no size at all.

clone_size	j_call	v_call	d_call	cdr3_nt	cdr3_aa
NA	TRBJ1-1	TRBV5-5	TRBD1	TGTGCCAGCAGCGTTGATACAGGGGGGAACACTGAAGCTTTCTTT	CASSVDTGGNTEAFF
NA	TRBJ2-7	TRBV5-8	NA	TGTGCCAGCAGAGGAGGGATACACAGCGAGCAGTACTTC	CASRGGIHSEQYF
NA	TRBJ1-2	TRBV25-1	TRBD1	TGTGCCAGCAACGGGGACAGGGGGCTTTGGGGCTACACCTTC	CASNGDRGLWGYTF
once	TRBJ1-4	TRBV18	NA	TGTGCCAGCTCACCACCGGAAGCGGATGAAAAACTGTTTTTT	CASSPPEADEKLFF
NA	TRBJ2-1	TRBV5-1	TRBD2	TGCGCCAGCAGCTTGAATGCGGGAGCGGGAAATGAGCAGTTCTTC	CASSLNAGAGNEQFF
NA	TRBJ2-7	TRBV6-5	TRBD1	TGTGCCAGCCGGATTAAAGGGACAGGCGGCGAGCAGTACTTC	CASRIKGTGGEQYF
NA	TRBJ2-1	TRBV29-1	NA	TGCAGCGTTGATTACCCGCCTAGGGGGGGTGAGCAGTTCTTC	CSVDYPPRGGEQFF
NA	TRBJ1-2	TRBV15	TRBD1	TGTGCCACCAGCAGGGATAGGGGACAGGGGGGCTATGGCTACACCTTC	CATSRDRGQGGYGYTF
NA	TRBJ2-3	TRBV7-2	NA	TGTGCCAGCAGCCCCGAGGTTTGGGATACGCAGTATTTT	CASSPEVWDTQYF
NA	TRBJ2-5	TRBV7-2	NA	TGTGCCAGCAGCTTCAGGGATTTCTTGGAGACCCAGTACTTC	CASSFRDFLETQYF
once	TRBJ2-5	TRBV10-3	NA	TGTGCCATCAGTGAGGGGGCCTGGCCCCCGGAGACCCAGTACTTC	CAISEGAWPPETQYF
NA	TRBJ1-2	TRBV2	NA	TGTGCCAGCAGGTTGGACTTAGCTAACTATGGCTACACCTTC	CASRLDLANYGYTF
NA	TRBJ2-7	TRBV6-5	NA	TGTGCCAGCAGTTACTCGTGGGGTGGGGCGAACTACGAGCAGTACTTC	CASSYSWGGANYEQYF
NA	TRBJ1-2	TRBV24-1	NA	TGTGCCACCAGTGATTTATTGGGGAGCTACACCTTC	CATSDLLGSYTF
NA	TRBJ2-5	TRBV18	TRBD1	TGTGCCAGCTCACCTCGGACAGGGGGCACGGAGACCCAGTACTTC	CASSPRTGGTETQYF
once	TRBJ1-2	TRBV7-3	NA	TGTGCCAGCAGCCAACAGGGAGGGAACTATGGCTACACCTTC	CASSQQGGNYGYTF
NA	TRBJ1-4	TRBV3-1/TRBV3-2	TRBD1	TGTGCCAGCAGCCCATCGGACAGGGATAATGAAAAACTGTTTTTT	CASSPSDRDNEKLFF
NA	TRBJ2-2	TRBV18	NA	TGTGCCAGCTCACTGCGGGGCACCGGGGAGCTGTTTTTT	CASSLRGTGELFF
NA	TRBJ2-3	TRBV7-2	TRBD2	TGTGCCAGCAGCGCCCAGACTAGCCGCAGCACAGATACGCAGTATTTT	CASSAQTSRSTDTQYF
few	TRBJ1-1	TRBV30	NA	TGTGCCTGGAGTAGGGGAATGATCGCCACTGAAGCTTTCTTT	CAWSRGMIATEAFF
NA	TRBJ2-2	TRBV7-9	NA	TGTGCCAGCAGCTTGGGGCAGTTGAGGACGACGAACACCGGGGAGCTGTTTTTT	CASSLGQLRTTNTGELFF
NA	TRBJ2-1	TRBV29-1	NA	TGCAGCGTTGCGCTCAAAACTAGTTCGCATGAGCAGTTCTTC	CSVALKTSSHEQFF
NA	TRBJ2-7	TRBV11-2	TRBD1	TGTGCCAGCAGCCGTACCGGGACAGGGCGCTACGAGCAGTACTTC	CASSRTGTGRYEQYF
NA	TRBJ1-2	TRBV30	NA	TGTGCCTGGACAAGGGGCCCCTCCTATGGCTACACCTTC	CAWTRGPSYGYTF
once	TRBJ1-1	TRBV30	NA	TGTGCCTGGAGTCCCCTGGGGTCTGAAGCTTTCTTT	CAWSPLGSEAFF
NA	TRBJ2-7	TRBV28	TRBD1	TGTGCCAGCAGTCATACCCTAAGGGGGCTCGGGCAGTACTTC	CASSHTLRGLGQYF
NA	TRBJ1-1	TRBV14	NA	TGTGCCAGCAGCCAAGAGCTGAACACTGAAGCTTTCTTT	CASSQELNTEAFF
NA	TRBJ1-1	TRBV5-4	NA	TGTGCCAGCAGCTTGAACACTGAAGCTTTCTTT	CASSLNTEAFF
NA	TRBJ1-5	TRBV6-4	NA	TGTGCCAGCAGTGACTCTAAAGCACAGGATGATCAGCCCCAGCATTTT	CASSDSKAQDDQPQHF
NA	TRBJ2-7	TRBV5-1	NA	TGCGCCAGCAGCTTCAACAGGGACACCTACGAGCAGTACTTC	CASSFNRDTYEQYF
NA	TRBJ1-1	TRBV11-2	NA	TGTGCCAGCAGTAATCCGAAACGTGGGCCTGAAGCTTTCTTT	CASSNPKRGPEAFF
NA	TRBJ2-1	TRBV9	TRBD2	TGTGCCAGCACACCGGGACTAGCGCTACCTATTGAGCAGTTCTTC	CASTPGLALPIEQFF
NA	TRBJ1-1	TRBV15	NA	TGTGCCACCAGCAGAGATCAGGCAACTGAAGCTTTCTTT	CATSRDQATEAFF
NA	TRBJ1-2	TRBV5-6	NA	TGTGCCAGCAGCTCGCCGCGGCGAGACGATAGGGGGGCGGCTAATGGCTACACCTTC	CASSSPRRDDRGAANGYTF
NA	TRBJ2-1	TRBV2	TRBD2	TGTGCCAGCAGTGTGGTAGCTAGCGGGGGCGATGAGCAGTTCTTC	CASSVVASGGDEQFF
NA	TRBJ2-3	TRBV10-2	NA	TGCGCCAGCAGTGATGGGGGCCCTACTAGGGATACGCAGTATTTT	CASSDGGPTRDTQYF
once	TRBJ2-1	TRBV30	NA	TGTGGGGCGGAGGGGACCAATGAGCAGTTCTTC	CGAEGTNEQFF
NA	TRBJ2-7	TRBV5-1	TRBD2	TGCGCCAGCAGCTTGGGCGGGACTAGGTCCCCCTACGAGCAGTACTTC	CASSLGGTRSPYEQYF
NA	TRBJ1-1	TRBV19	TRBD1	TGTGCCTCCCACGAACAGGGGGCCAGGAACACTGAAGCTTTCTTT	CASHEQGARNTEAFF
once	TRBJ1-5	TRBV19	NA	TGTGCCAGTAGTACGACGGGCTTCGATCAGCCCCAGCATTTT	CASSTTGFDQPQHF